This T cell receptor beta chain was documented in a study of identical twins. Findings and caveats of the study: Conclusions came from cross-sectional statistical analysis, not from following the same donors. Model-predicted out-of-frame TCR alpha sharing fell below observed values in monozygotic twins. Cord blood beta clonotypes present at high abundance carried fewer insertions; no such pattern appeared in memory repertoires.

This clonotype was counted only a few times. Its specificity is unknown. TCRdb redid the calling of the 5' RACE reads with MiXCR, one entry per CDR3 protein. The repertoire holds 400,000 to 600,000 distinct CDR3 sequences, with around 20% as singletons. CDR3 length: 14 amino acids. The germline V gene encodes CDR1 MNHEY and CDR2 SMNVEV (reference sequence). Trimming took 4 bases from V and 0 from J; bases not matched to a gene: 3. The sample was also reused in another study, on yellow fever vaccine responses in identical twins.

The genes are TRBV27 and TRBJ2-7, with 7 nucleotides matching TRBD1. The sequence derives from a woman in her late teens or twenties in good health. The sequencing sample was made of CD4+ T cells sorted from blood. This chain's CDR3 is CASSYRGPSYEQYF. The CDR3 DNA reads as TGTGCCAGCAGTTACAGGGGACCCTCCTACGAGCAGTACTTC.